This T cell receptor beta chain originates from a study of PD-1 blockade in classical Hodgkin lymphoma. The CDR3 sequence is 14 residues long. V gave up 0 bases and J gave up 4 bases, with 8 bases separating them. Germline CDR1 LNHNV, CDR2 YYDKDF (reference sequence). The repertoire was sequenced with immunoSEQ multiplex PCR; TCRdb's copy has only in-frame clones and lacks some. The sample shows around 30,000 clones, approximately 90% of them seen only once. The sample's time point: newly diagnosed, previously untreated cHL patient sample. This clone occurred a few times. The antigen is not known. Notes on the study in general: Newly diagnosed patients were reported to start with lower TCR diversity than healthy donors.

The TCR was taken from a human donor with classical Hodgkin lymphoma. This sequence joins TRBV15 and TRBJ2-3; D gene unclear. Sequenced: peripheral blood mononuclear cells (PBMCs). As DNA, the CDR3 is TGTGCCACCAGCAGAGACGCCGTACCAGATACGCAGTATTTT. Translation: CATSRDAVPDTQYF.